This TCR beta chain was obtained from a study of early T cells in non-severe SARS-CoV-2 infection. Study details: The input, bulk RNA from unsorted whole blood, was sequenced, and chains were unpaired. General study findings and limits: VDJdb matching favored anti-spike CD8 responses, missing private and CD4 specificities.

This clonotype occurred a few times. Its cognate antigen is unknown. This CDR3 is 13 amino acids long. V was clipped by 5 bases and J by 3 bases, with 10 bases between them. Per the germline V gene, CDR1 is SEHNR and CDR2 is FQNEAQ (reference sequence). The protocol attached unique molecular identifiers to individual cDNA molecules. TCRdb passed the 5' RACE reads through MiXCR, listing each CDR3 protein once. The data hold roughly 93,000 distinct CDR3 sequences, with 11% observed a single time. This clonotype originated in an adult who was a healthcare worker with PCR-confirmed SARS-CoV-2 infection or an uninfected control (not recorded which). The sequencing sample was made of whole blood. This rearrangement joins TRBV7-9 to TRBJ1-1; D is undetermined. The CDR3 DNA is TGTGCCAGCAGCCCCGCCGACCACACTGAAGCTTTCTTT. Its translation is CASSPADHTEAFF.